Presented here are 15 T cell receptor beta chains from one specimen sequenced in a study of T cell changes during pregnancy in multiple sclerosis. Generated by immunoSEQ multiplex PCR, the TCRdb table keeps only in-frame clones and is missing some. This sample has about 40,000 clones, with around 94% found just once. This sample comprised peripheral blood, obtained in the third trimester of pregnancy. These receptor sequences come from a female donor with multiple sclerosis, enrolled in a pregnancy study.

The chain employs TRBV5-6 and TRBJ1-2, with no clear D. The CDR3 sequence is 14 residues long. Germline V gives CDR1 SGHDT, CDR2 YYEEEE. V lost 2 bases and J lost 3, with 11 bases in between. Written as DNA, the CDR3 is TGTGCCAGCAGCTTCGTTGGTGAGGACTATGGCTACACCTTC. Protein product: CASSFVGEDYGYTF.

This chain links TRBV7-6 with TRBJ1-2; TRBD1 matches 8 bases. CDR1 and CDR2 from the germline V gene are SGHVS and FNYEAQ. The CDR3 runs to 13 residues. The J segment lost 6 bases and the V segment lost 3 bases, leaving 3 bases of the junction unmatched. The CDR3 loop reads CASSFDRGHGYTF. The CDR3 DNA follows: TGTGCCAGCAGCTTTGACAGGGGTCATGGCTACACCTTC.

V gene TRBV19 combines with J gene TRBJ1-6, with TRBD1 matching over 10 bases. This CDR3 spans 14 amino acids. Germline values: CDR1 LNHDA, CDR2 SQIVND (reference sequence). V shed 3 bases, J shed 9 bases, and the junction held 2 bases outside the gene matches. CDR3 in amino acids: CASSMRDRGSPLHF. CDR3 nucleotide sequence: TGTGCCAGTAGTATGCGGGACAGGGGTTCACCCCTCCACTTT.

The gene calls are TRBV4-3 and TRBJ2-3; D is possibly TRBD2 (7 bases). Trimming stripped 0 bases from V and 3 bases from J, with 13 bases between. Looked up from germline, CDR1 is LGHNA and CDR2 is YSLEER. The CDR3 sequence is 16 residues long. The CDR3: CASSQDTGGHTDTQYF. The CDR3 DNA sequence: TGCGCCAGCAGCCAAGATACGGGGGGCCATACAGATACGCAGTATTTT.

The chain joins TRBV5-1 to TRBJ2-3, with 12 bases fitting TRBD2. The V gene end was trimmed by 4 bases and the J gene end by 6 bases; junction bases not matched to a gene: 6. The germline V gene encodes CDR1 SGHRS and CDR2 YFSETQ. This CDR3 has 15 residues. CDR3 nucleotides: TGCGCCAGCAGCCCGAGGACTAGCGGGGATGATACGCAGTATTTT. It yields the protein CASSPRTSGDDTQYF.

The rearrangement uses TRBV28 and TRBJ2-3, with 12 bases that match TRBD2. CDR1 is MDHEN and CDR2 is SYDVKM in the germline V gene. The CDR3 sequence is 18 residues long. The V gene end was trimmed by 4 bases and the J gene end by 1 base; junction bases not matched to a gene: 9. CDR3 sequence reads: CASSSRTSGRIRTDTQYF. The CDR3 DNA follows: TGTGCCAGCAGTTCCCGAACTAGCGGGAGGATCCGCACAGATACGCAGTATTTT.

V and J are TRBV29-1 and TRBJ1-1; possible D gene TRBD1, 6 bases. The CDR3 loop spans 14 amino acids. V was pared by 6 bases and J by 1 base, with 15 bases between. Per germline, CDR1 SQVTM and CDR2 ANQGSEA. The CDR3 coding sequence is TGCAGCGTCCAGACCGGGACACGGAACACTGAAGCTTTCTTT. It yields the protein CSVQTGTRNTEAFF.

The chain carries TRBV15 and TRBJ2-1; TRBD2 matches at 11 bases. Germline CDR1 is LNHNV and CDR2 is YYDKDF (reference sequence). Losses at the gene ends were 4 bases for V and 1 base for J; bases not matched to a gene: 3. The CDR3 runs to 16 residues. The CDR3 here is CATSTGLAVSYNEQFF. DNA of the CDR3: TGTGCCACCAGCACGGGACTAGCGGTGTCCTACAATGAGCAGTTCTTC.

V usage is TRBV29-1 and J usage is TRBJ1-2; the D is unclear. This CDR3 comprises 11 residues. V was pared by 7 bases and J by 0 bases, with 6 bases between. The germline gives CDR1 SQVTM, CDR2 ANQGSEA. The DNA of the CDR3 is TGCAGCGGCGACACTAACTATGGCTACACCTTC. It specifies CSGDTNYGYTF.

The chain links TRBV9 to TRBJ2-2; D unresolved. The CDR3 covers 16 residues. Trimming cost V 0 bases and J 0 bases, with 9 bases left between them. The V gene's germline CDR1 is SGDLS and CDR2 YYNGEE. For the CDR3, the DNA is TGTGCCAGCAGCGTAGATGGGCGATCGAACACCGGGGAGCTGTTTTTT. Translation gives CASSVDGRSNTGELFF. Complete variable domain (other parts from reference TRBV9 and TRBJ2-2): DSGVTQTPKHLITATGQRVTLRCSPRSGDLSVYWYQQSLDQGLQFLIQYYNGEERAKGNILERFSAQQFPDLHSELNLSSLELGDSALYFCASSVDGRSNTGELFFGEGSRLTVL.

V and J are TRBV7-8 and TRBJ2-7; D is possibly TRBD1 (7 bases). The CDR3 has 15 amino acids. CDR1 and CDR2 (germline): SGHVS, FQNEAQ. The germline V and J ends were trimmed by 1 base and 6 bases, with 16 bases remaining between them. CDR3 sequence reads: CASSLVGGQSLEQYF. In nucleotides, the CDR3 is TGTGCCAGCAGCTTAGTCGGGGGACAGTCTCTCGAGCAGTACTTC.

The chain links TRBV29-1 to TRBJ1-1; no reliable D call. Germline V gene data show CDR1 as SQVTM and CDR2 as ANQGSEA. The CDR3 extends over 12 amino acids. Trimming pared 5 bases from V and 1 base from J, leaving 8 bases between. DNA for the CDR3: TGCAGCGTTCAACGCGGGAACACTGAAGCTTTCTTT. Its protein is CSVQRGNTEAFF.

The V gene is TRBV19, the J gene TRBJ2-7; 11 bases are a match to TRBD1. This CDR3 has 16 amino acids. The ends lost 5 bases at V and 5 bases at J; junction bases unmatched: 11. From germline, CDR1 is LNHDA and CDR2 SQIVND (reference sequence). The CDR3 nucleotides are TGTGCCAGTAGTGGGAAAAGGACAGGGGGCGCCCACGAGCAGTACTTC. This gives the protein CASSGKRTGGAHEQYF.

The chain has TRBV5-6 and TRBJ2-5; TRBD2 aligns across 14 bases. CDR1 and CDR2 from the germline V gene are SGHDT and YYEEEE. The V gene end was trimmed by 4 bases and the J gene end by 4 bases; junction bases not matched to a gene: 3. This CDR3 is built from 15 residues. DNA for the CDR3: TGTGCCAGCAGCGCGGGGACTAGCGGGGGAGAGACCCAGTACTTC. Its protein product is CASSAGTSGGETQYF.

Written as DNA, the CDR3 is TGCAGCGTTGAGGGGCTTAACTATGGCTACACCTTC. Amino acid sequence: CSVEGLNYGYTF. This chain connects TRBV29-1 to TRBJ1-2, with D tentatively TRBD1 (5 bases). In germline, CDR1 is SQVTM, CDR2 ANQGSEA. Deletions cut 3 bases from V and 1 base from J, with 6 bases between. This CDR3 has 12 residues.